This TCR beta chain originates from a study of Graves' ophthalmopathy and Graves' hyperthyroidism. Study-level findings and limits: Cross-validated, the 13-signature model showed 87.88%/81.08% sensitivity/specificity, and 80%/75% in the test set. Clonotypes were expanded in thyroid at above 0.001 frequency, and most also appeared in blood.

The CDR3 is 14 amino acids. Looked up from germline, CDR1 is SGDLS and CDR2 is YYNGEE. Amplified material comprised TCR beta CDR3 regions derived from RNA transcripts. In the first round, RT-PCR was carried out with HTBI primers, and a multiplex PCR formed the second round. One entry per CDR3 protein results from TCRdb running MiXCR on the multiplex PCR reads. Found here are 500,000 to 700,000 distinct CDR3 sequences, under 45% of them singletons; the top ten hold 3.5% to 4.5%. On this clonotype: Its antigen is unidentified. Since a much larger clone is just one base distant, this may be a read error.

Hyperthyroidism was new, under 2 months, in patients aged 18 to 65. This clonotype was obtained from an adult man with Graves' hyperthyroidism. This chain uses TRBV9 with TRBJ1-5; D is possibly TRBD1 (6 bases). Sequencing input: peripheral blood or thyroid tissue (not recorded which). CDR3 coding DNA: TGTGCCTGCAGCGCTCAGGGGTTCGGGCAGCCCCAGCATTTT. Its protein is CACSAQGFGQPQHF. The full variable domain, its missing parts supplied by reference TRBV9 and TRBJ1-5, is DSGVTQTPKHLITATGQRVTLRCSPRSGDLSVYWYQQSLDQGLQFLIQYYNGEERAKGNILERFSAQQFPDLHSELNLSSLELGDSALYFCACSAQGFGQPQHFGDGTRLSIL.